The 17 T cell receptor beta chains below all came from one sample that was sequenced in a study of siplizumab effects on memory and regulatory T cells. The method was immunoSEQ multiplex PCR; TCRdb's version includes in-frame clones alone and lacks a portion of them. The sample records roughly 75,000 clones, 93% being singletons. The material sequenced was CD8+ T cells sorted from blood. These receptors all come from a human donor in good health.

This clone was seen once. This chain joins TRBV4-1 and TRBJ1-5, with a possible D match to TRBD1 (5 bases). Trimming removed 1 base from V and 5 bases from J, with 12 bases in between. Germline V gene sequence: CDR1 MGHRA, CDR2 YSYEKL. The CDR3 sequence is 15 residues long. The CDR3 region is CASSQVEDTYQPQHF. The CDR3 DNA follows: TGCGCCAGCAGCCAAGTGGAGGACACCTATCAGCCCCAGCATTTT.

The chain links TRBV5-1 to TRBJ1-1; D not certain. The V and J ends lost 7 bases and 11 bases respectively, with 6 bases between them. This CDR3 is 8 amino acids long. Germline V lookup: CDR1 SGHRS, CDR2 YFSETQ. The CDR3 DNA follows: TGCGCCAGCCGTTACGCTTTCTTT. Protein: CASRYAFF.

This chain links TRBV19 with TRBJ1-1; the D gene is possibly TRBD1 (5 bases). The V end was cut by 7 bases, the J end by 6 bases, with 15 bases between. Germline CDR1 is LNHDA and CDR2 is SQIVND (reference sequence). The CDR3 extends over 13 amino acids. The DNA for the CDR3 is TGTGCCAGTATTCAGGGATCGGGCGCTGAAGCTTTCTTT. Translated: CASIQGSGAEAFF.

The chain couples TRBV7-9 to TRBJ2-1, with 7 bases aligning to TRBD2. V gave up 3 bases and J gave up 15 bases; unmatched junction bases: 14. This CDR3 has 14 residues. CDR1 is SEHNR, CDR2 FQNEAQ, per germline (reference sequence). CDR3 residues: CASSLGFRVAGPFF. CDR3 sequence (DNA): TGTGCCAGCAGCTTGGGTTTTCGGGTAGCGGGTCCGTTCTTC.

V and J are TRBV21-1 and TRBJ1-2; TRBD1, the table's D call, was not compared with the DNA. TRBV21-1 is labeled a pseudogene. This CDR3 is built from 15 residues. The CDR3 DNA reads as TGTGCCAGCAGCAAAGCTAGGGCAGGGGGGTATGGCTACACCTTC. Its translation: CASSKARAGGYGYTF.

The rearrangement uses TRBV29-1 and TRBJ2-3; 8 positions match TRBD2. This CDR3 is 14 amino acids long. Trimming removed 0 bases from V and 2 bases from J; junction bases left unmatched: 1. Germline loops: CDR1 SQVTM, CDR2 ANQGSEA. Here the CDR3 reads CSVEERGDTDTQYF. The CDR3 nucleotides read TGCAGCGTTGAAGAGCGGGGGGACACAGATACGCAGTATTTT.

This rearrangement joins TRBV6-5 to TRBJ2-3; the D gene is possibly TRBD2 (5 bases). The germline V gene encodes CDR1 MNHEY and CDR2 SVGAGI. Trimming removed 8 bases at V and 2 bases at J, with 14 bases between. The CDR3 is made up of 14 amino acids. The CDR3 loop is CASFERWDTDTQYF. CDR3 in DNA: TGTGCCAGCTTCGAGCGGTGGGACACAGATACGCAGTATTTT.

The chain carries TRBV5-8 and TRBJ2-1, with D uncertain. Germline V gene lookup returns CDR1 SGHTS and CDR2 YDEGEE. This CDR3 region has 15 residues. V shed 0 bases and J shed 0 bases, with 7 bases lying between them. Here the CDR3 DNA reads TGTGCCAGCAGCTTGGGGCAAAGCTCCTACAATGAGCAGTTCTTC. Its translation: CASSLGQSSYNEQFF.

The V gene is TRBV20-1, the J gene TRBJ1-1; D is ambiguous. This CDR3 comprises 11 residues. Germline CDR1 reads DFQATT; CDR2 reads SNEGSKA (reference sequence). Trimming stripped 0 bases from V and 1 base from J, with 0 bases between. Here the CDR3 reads CSARENTEAFF. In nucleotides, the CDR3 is TGCAGTGCTAGAGAGAACACTGAAGCTTTCTTT.

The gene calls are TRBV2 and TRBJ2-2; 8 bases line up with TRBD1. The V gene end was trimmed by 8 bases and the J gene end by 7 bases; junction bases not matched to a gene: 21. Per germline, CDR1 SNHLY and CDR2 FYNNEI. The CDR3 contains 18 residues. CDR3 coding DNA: TGTGCCAGCTTCCGGGACAGGCTCGGATTGGATGCTGTCGGGGAGCTGTTTTTT. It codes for CASFRDRLGLDAVGELFF.

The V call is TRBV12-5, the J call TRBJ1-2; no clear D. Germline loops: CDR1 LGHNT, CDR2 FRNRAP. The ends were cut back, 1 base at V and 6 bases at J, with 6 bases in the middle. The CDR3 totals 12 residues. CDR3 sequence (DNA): TGTGCTAGTGGTTTGGCGGGCAATGGCTACACCTTC. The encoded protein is CASGLAGNGYTF. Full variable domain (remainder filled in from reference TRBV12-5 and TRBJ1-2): DARVTQTPRHKVTEMGQEVTMRCQPILGHNTVFWYRQTMMQGLELLAYFRNRAPLDDSGMPKDRFSAEMPDATLATLKIQPSEPRDSAVYFCASGLAGNGYTFGSGTRLTVV.

The CDR3 DNA reads as TGTGCCAGTAGTATAGGTGGACTAGCGGGGGGGAGCTCCTACGAGCAGTACTTC. Translating it yields CASSIGGLAGGSSYEQYF. This chain joins TRBV19 and TRBJ2-7; TRBD2 matches at 15 bases. J lost 0 bases, V lost 1 base, and 4 bases had no gene match. The CDR3 spans 18 residues. Germline CDR1 LNHDA, CDR2 SQIVND (reference sequence).

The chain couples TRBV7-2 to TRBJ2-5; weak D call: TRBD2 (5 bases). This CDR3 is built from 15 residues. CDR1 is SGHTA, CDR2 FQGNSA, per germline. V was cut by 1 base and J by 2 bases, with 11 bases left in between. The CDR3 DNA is TGTGCCAGCAGCTTAGGAGGAGGCGGTCAAGAGACCCAGTACTTC. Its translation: CASSLGGGGQETQYF.

The CDR3 DNA follows: TGTGCCAGCAGCTTGGTCGGGGGCAGGACTGAAGCTTTCTTT. Encoded protein: CASSLVGGRTEAFF. The rearrangement uses TRBV7-9 and TRBJ1-1, with D perhaps TRBD1 (6 bases). V lost 3 bases, J lost 5 bases, and 13 bases lay in between. Germline V gene sequence: CDR1 SEHNR, CDR2 FQNEAQ (reference sequence). This CDR3 has 14 residues.

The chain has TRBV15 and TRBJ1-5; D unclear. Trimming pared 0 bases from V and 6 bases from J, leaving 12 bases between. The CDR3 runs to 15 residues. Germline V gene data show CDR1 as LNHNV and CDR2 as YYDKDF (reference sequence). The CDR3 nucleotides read TGTGCCACCAGCAGAGATCTGGGGTTGAGTCAGCCCCAGCATTTT. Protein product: CATSRDLGLSQPQHF. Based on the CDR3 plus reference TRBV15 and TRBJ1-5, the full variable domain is DAMVIQNPRYQVTQFGKPVTLSCSQTLNHNVMYWYQQKSSQAPKLLFHYYDKDFNNEADTPDNFQSRRPNTSFCFLDIRSPGLGDTAMYLCATSRDLGLSQPQHFGDGTRLSIL.

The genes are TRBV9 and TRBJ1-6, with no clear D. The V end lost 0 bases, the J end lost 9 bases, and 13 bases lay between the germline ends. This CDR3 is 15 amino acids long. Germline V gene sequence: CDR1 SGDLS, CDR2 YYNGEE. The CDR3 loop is CASSVEGRSGSPLHF. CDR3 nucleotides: TGTGCCAGCAGCGTAGAAGGACGGTCTGGTTCACCCCTCCACTTT.

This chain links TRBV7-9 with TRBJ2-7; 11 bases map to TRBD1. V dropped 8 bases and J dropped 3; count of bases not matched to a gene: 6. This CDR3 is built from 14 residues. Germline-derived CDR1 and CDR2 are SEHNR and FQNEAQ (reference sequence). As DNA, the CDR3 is TGTGCCAGCCGCGGGGGACAGGGGGACTACGAGCAGTACTTC. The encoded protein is CASRGGQGDYEQYF.